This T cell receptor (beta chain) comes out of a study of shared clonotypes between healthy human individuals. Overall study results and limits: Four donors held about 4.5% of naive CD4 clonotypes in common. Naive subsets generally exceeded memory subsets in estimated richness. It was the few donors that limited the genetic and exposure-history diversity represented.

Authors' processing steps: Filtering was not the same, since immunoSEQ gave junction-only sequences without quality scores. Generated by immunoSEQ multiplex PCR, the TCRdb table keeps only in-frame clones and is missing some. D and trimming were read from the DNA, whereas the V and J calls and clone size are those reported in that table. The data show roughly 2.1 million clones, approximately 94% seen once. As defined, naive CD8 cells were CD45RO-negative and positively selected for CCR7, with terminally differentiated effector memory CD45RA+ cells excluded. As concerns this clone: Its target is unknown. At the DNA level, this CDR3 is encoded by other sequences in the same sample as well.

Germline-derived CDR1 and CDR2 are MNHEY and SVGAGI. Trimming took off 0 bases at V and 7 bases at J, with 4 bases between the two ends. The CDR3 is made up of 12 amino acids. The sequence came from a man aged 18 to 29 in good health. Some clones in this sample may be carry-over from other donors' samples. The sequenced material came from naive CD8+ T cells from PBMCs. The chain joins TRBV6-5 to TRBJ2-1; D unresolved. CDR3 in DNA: TGTGCCAGCAGTTACTCGCAAAATGAGCAGTTCTTC. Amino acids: CASSYSQNEQFF.